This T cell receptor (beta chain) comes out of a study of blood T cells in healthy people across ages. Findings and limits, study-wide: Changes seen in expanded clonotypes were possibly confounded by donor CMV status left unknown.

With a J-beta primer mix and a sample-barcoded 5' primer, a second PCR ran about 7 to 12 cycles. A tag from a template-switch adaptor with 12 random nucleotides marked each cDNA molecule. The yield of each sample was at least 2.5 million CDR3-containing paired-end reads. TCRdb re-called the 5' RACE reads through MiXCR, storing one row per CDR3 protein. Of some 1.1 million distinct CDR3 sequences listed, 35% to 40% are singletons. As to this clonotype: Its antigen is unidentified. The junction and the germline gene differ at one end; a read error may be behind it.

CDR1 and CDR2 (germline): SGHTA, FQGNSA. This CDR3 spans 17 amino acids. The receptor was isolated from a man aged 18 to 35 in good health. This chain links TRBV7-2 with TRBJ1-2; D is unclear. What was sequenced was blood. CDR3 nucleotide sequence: TGTGCAAGCAGCCCCCAATGGTTAACAGACATTAACTATGGCTACACCTTC. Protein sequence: CASSPQWLTDINYGYTF.